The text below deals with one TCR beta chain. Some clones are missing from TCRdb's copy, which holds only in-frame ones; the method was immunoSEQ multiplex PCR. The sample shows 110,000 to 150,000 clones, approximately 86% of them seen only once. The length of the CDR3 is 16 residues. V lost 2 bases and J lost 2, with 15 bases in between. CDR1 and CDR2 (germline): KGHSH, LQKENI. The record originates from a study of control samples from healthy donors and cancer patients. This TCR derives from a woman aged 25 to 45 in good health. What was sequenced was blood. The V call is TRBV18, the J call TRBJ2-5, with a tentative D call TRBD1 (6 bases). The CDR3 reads CASSPGPQRGQETQYF. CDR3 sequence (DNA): TGTGCCAGCTCACCAGGGCCCCAGAGGGGGCAAGAGACCCAGTACTTC.